One T cell receptor beta chain is described in this entry. Its matching antigen is unknown. Using immunoSEQ multiplex PCR, the repertoire was profiled, and TCRdb retains in-frame clones only, with some absent. The repertoire holds 20,000 to 25,000 clones, about 92% seen once, with 13% to 15% in the top ten. The sample originates from a study of T cells in localized non-small cell lung cancer. Study-level points and caveats: Out of the top 100 tumor clones, a median about 58 were seen in adjacent lung.

Germline values: CDR1 SQVTM, CDR2 ANQGSEA. Between the trimmed V and J ends, which lost 3 bases and 8 bases, there was a span of 13 bases. This CDR3 is built from 12 residues. The rearrangement links TRBV29-1 to TRBJ1-1; D may be TRBD1 (6 bases). This TCR was sampled from a man aged 40-75 years with stage III squamous cell lung carcinoma. This sample comprised peripheral blood, obtained before any cancer treatment. CDR3 DNA sequence: TGCAGCGTTGAGGACCCCGGACAGGAAGCTTTCTTT. This translates into CSVEDPGQEAFF.